This T cell receptor (beta chain) derives from a study of beta chain features in type 1 diabetes. The CDR3 length is 15 residues. The V end was cut by 1 base, the J end by 4 bases, with 13 bases between. Per germline, CDR1 SEHNR and CDR2 FQNEAQ (reference sequence). What was sequenced were expressed TCRB transcripts, since all of the isolated RNA had been reverse transcribed. Only in-frame clones appear in the TCRdb table, and some are missing; sequencing was by immunoSEQ multiplex PCR. The sample lists 900,000 or so clones; about a sixth were seen once. Sequenced input: naive CD4+ T cells from blood. The sequence came from a woman aged 18-29 years in good health. This chain joins TRBV7-9 and TRBJ1-1; maybe TRBD1 (6 bases). The CDR3 sequence is CASSLVLGRGTEAFF. The DNA for the CDR3 is TGTGCCAGCAGCTTAGTTTTGGGCAGGGGCACTGAAGCTTTCTTT.